The 3 T cell receptor beta chains reported below all come from one sample, sequenced in a study of T-cell reconstitution after alpha-beta-depleted transplantation in children. Unique molecular identifiers tagged the TCRbeta library. From the PCR reads, TCRdb called clonotypes with MiXCR, one entry per CDR3 protein. Of some 240,000 distinct CDR3 sequences detected, about 9.6% appear once; the ten largest clones hold about 4.8%. The starting material was PBMCs from the stem cell graft donor, obtained from the stem cell graft. These receptors all stem from a human donor who donated a stem cell graft to a child with SCID.

This clonotype was recorded at least ten times. The chain employs TRBV5-1 and TRBJ1-1; no clear D. The ends were cut back, 6 bases at V and 1 base at J, with 13 bases in the middle. This CDR3 spans 14 amino acids. Germline-derived CDR1 and CDR2 are SGHRS and YFSETQ. Here the CDR3 reads CASNSMATNTEAFF. In nucleotides, the CDR3 is TGCGCCAGCAACTCAATGGCGACGAACACTGAAGCTTTCTTT.

Concerning this clonotype itself: A much more abundant neighbour one base away suggests this may be a read error. The V gene is TRBV29-1, the J gene TRBJ1-2; 9 positions agree with TRBD1. The J segment lost 5 bases and the V segment lost 6 bases, leaving 7 bases of the junction unmatched. This CDR3 is built from 13 residues. Germline lookup yields CDR1 SQVTM and CDR2 ANQGSEA. DNA for the CDR3: TGCAGCGTAGCCTGGACAGGGGATTATGGCTACACCTTC. Amino acid sequence: CSVAWTGDYGYTF.

Many counts were recorded for this clonotype. As DNA, the CDR3 is TGTGCCAGCTTGGGAACTAATGAAAAACTGTTTTTT. Its translation is CASLGTNEKLFF. The chain combines TRBV7-3 with TRBJ1-4; the D is unclear. Between the trimmed V and J ends, which lost 8 bases and 1 base, there was a span of 5 bases. The CDR3 consists of 12 residues. Germline CDR1 reads SGHTA; CDR2 reads FQGTGA.